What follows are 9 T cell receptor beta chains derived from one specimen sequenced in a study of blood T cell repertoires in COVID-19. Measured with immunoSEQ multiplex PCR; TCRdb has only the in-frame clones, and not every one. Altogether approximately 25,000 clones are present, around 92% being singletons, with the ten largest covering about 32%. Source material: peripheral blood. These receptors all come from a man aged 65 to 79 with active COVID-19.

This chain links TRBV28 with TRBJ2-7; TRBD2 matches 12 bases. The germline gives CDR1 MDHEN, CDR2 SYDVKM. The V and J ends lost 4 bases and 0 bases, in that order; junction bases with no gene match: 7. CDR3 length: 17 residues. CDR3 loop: CASSSLLAGGDSYEQYF. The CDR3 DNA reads TGTGCCAGCAGTTCGCTACTAGCGGGAGGCGACTCCTACGAGCAGTACTTC. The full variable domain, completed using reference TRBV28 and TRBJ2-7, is DVKVTQSSRYLVKRTGEKVFLECVQDMDHENMFWYRQDPGLGLRLIYFSYDVKMKEKGDIPEGYSVSREKKERFSLILESASTNQTSMYLCASSSLLAGGDSYEQYFGPGTRLTVT.

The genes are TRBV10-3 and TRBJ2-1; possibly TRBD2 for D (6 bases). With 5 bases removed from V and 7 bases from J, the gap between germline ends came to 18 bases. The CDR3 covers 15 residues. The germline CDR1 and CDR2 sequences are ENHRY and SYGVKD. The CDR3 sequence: CAISSWESSENEQFF. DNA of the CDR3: TGTGCCATCAGTTCTTGGGAATCTAGCGAAAATGAGCAGTTCTTC.

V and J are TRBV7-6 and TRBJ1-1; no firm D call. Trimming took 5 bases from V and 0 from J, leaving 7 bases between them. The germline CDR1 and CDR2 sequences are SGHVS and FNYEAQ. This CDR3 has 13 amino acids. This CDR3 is CASSRQVNTEAFF. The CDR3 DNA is TGTGCCAGCAGCCGCCAGGTGAACACTGAAGCTTTCTTT.

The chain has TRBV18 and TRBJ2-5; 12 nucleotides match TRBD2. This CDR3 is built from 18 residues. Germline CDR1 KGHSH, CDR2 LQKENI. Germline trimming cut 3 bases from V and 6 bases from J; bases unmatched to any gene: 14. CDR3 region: CASSPLESSGGARKTQYF. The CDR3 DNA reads TGTGCCAGCTCACCCCTGGAATCTAGCGGGGGGGCCCGGAAGACCCAGTACTTC.

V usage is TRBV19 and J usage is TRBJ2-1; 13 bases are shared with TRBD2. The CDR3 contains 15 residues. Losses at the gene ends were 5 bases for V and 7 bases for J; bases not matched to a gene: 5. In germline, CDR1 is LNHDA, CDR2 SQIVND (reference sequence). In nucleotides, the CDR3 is TGTGCCAGTAGTTCCGGGACTAGCGGGAAAAATGAGCAGTTCTTC. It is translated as CASSSGTSGKNEQFF.

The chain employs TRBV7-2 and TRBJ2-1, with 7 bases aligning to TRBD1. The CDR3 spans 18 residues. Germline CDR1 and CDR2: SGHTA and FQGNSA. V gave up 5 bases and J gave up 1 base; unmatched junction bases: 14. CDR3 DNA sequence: TGTGCCAGCAGCGCTGGGACAGTCCCATGGGGTTCCTACAATGAGCAGTTCTTC. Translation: CASSAGTVPWGSYNEQFF.

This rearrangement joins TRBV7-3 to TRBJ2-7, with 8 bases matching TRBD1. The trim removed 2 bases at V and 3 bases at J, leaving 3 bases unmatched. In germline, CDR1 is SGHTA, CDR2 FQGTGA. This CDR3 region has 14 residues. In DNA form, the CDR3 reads TGTGCCAGCAGCTTAGACGACAGGGGCTACGAGCAGTACTTC. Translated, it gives CASSLDDRGYEQYF.

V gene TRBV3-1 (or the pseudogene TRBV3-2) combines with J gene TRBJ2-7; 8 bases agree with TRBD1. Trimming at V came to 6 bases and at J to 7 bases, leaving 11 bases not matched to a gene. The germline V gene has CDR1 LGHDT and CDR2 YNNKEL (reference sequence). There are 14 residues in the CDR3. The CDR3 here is CASSQPHRGKEQYF. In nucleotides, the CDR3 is TGTGCCAGCAGTCAACCGCACAGGGGGAAAGAGCAGTACTTC.

The CDR3 region is CASSERTIGEQFF. The CDR3 DNA reads as TGTGCCAGCAGTGAAAGGACTATCGGCGAGCAGTTCTTC. The chain has TRBV25-1 and TRBJ2-1; D is perhaps TRBD2 (6 bases). Trimming removed 2 bases at V and 10 bases at J, with 12 bases between. The CDR3 sequence is 13 residues long. The germline gives CDR1 MGHDK, CDR2 SYGVNS.